The present T cell receptor beta chain was sequenced within a study of technical replicates of blood from a handful of donors. Clones were sequenced by immunoSEQ multiplex PCR, and TCRdb holds only the in-frame ones, with some missing. Of tens of thousands of clones in the sample, 85% to 95% were seen once. The CDR3 extends over 12 amino acids. V dropped 5 bases and J dropped 4 bases, with 6 bases sitting between them. The germline V gene has CDR1 PRHDT and CDR2 FYEKMQ (reference sequence). This clonotype originated in a human donor in good health. Sequencing used T cells isolated from PBMCs. The chain recombines TRBV13 with TRBJ1-5; D gene uncertain. The CDR3: CASSLTNQPQHF. The CDR3 DNA follows: TGTGCCAGCAGCCTGACTAATCAGCCCCAGCATTTT.